This TCR beta chain was retrieved from a study of cytotoxic CD8 clonotypes in ibrutinib-treated CLL. Researchers set a sequencing depth target of 1 in 200,000 to 1 in 1 million T cells. The method was immunoSEQ multiplex PCR; TCRdb's version includes in-frame clones alone and lacks a portion of them. The sample yields tens of thousands of clones, under 70% seen once. In the case of this clone: A read error may account for a junction end that differs from germline.

Germline V CDR1 and CDR2: LGHNA, YSLEER. This CDR3 comprises 13 residues. The sample in question was PBMCs, obtained after 12 months of ibrutinib treatment. This TCR derives from a human donor with chronic lymphocytic leukemia. V gene TRBV4-3 combines with J gene TRBJ1-3; D call uncertain. Here the CDR3 reads CASGQTLGNTIYF. The CDR3 DNA follows: TGCGCCAGCGGCCAAACCCTCGGAAACACCATATATTTT.